This TCR beta chain is from a study of cytomegalovirus exposure and HLA in healthy donors. Background on the study: Samples from HLA-typed donors yielded about 85 million unique TCRs in an early data release. Study-wide results and limits: Some segments of the V type, notably TRBV6-2 and TRBV6-3, were excluded as indistinguishable. From TCR beta sequences, most subjects' HLA-A and HLA-B alleles were reportedly predicted accurately. Researchers reported from a later analysis that most CMV-associated TCR beta chains appeared HLA-restricted.

PCR involved 60 Vbeta and 13 Jbeta primers. Profiling relied on immunoSEQ multiplex PCR, and the TCRdb table lists in-frame clones only, not all of them. The top ten clones hold approximately 3.6% of a sample with 85,000 to 100,000 clones, about four fifths of them seen once. The CDR3 loop spans 14 amino acids. Germline V gene lookup returns CDR1 MDHEN and CDR2 SYDVKM. The V and J ends lost 6 bases and 10 bases, in that order; junction bases with no gene match: 9. This clone has a handful of counts. The antigen is not known. The chain is built from TRBV28 and TRBJ1-6; 7 bases match TRBD1. The source of this sequence is a woman between 40 and 55 years old in good health and CMV-seronegative. The sample consisted of PBMCs. The CDR3 here is CASRKGAISSPLHF. The CDR3, as DNA: TGTGCCAGCAGAAAGGGGGCCATAAGCTCACCCCTCCACTTT.